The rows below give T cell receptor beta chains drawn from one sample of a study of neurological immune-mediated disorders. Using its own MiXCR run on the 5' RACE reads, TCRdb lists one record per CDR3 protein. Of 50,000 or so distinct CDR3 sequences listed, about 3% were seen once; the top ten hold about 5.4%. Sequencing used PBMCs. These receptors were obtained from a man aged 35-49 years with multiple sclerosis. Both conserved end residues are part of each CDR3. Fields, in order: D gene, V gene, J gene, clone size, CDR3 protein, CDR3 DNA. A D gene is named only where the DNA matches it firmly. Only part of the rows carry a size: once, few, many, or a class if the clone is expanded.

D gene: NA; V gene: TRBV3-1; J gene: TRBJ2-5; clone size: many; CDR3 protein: CASSMAYRWETQYF; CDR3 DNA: TGTGCCAGCAGTATGGCCTACAGGTGGGAGACCCAGTACTTC
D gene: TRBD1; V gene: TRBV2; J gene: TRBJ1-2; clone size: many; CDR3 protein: CASSFGTEYTNYGYTF; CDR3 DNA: TGTGCCAGCAGTTTTGGGACAGAATATACTAACTATGGCTACACCTTC
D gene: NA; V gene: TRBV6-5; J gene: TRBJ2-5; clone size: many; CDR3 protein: CASSYAGSQETQYF; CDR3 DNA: TGTGCCAGCAGTTATGCCGGTAGCCAAGAGACCCAGTACTTC
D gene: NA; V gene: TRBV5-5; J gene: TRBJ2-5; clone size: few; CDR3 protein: CASSLTGTGVGETQYF; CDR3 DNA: TGTGCCAGCAGCTTGACGGGAACCGGGGTTGGAGAGACCCAGTACTTC
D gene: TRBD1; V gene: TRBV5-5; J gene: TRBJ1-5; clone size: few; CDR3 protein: CASSPIPGQNQPQHF; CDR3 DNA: TGTGCCAGCAGCCCTATTCCGGGACAGAATCAGCCCCAGCATTTT
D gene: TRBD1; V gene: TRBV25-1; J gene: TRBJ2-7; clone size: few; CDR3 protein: CASRSLLNRGPCEQYF; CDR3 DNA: TGTGCCAGCCGGAGCCTGCTAAACAGGGGCCCGTGCGAGCAGTACTTC
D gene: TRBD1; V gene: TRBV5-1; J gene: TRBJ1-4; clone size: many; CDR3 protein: CASSSTGPVTNEKLFF; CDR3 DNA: TGCGCCAGCAGCTCGACAGGGCCCGTAACTAATGAAAAACTGTTTTTT
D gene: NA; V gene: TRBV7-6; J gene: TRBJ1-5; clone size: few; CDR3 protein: CASSLGALGNQPQNF; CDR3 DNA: TGTGCCAGCAGCCTCGGAGCTCTGGGCAATCAGCCCCAGAATTTT
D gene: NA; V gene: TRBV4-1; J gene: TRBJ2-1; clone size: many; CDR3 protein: CASSQVNLVTYNEQFF; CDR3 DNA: TGCGCCAGCAGCCAAGTTAATTTAGTCACCTACAATGAGCAGTTCTTC
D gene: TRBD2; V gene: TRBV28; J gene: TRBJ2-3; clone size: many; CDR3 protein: CASTAERGVVDTQYF; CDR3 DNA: TGTGCCAGCACCGCTGAGCGGGGGGTGGTAGATACGCAGTATTTT
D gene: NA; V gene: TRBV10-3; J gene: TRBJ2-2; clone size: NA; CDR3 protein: CAISESQGGGELFF; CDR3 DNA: TGTGCCATCAGTGAGTCGCAGGGCGGCGGGGAGCTGTTTTTT
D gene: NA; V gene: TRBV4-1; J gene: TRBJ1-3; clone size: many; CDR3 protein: CASSQGGAATSGNTIYF; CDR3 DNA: TGCGCCAGCAGCCAAGGTGGGGCGGCTACCTCTGGAAACACCATATATTTT
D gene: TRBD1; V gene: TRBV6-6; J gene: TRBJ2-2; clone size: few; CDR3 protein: CASHFGQGSGELFF; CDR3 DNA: TGTGCCAGCCATTTTGGACAGGGGTCCGGGGAGCTGTTTTTT
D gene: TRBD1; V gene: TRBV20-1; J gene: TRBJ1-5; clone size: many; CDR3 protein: CSASKGANNQPQHF; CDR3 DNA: TGCAGTGCTAGTAAGGGGGCGAACAATCAGCCCCAGCATTTT
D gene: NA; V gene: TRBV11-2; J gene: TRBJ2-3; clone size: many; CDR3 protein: CASSFGGANTQYF; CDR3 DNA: TGTGCCAGCAGCTTTGGCGGGGCGAATACGCAGTATTTT
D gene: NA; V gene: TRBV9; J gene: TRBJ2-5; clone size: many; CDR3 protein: CASSTPTGAGETQYF; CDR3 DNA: TGTGCCAGCAGCACTCCTACAGGGGCGGGGGAGACCCAGTACTTC
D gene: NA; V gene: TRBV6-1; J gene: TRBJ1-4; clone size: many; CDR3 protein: CASSEAIAPILTNEKLFF; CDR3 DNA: TGTGCCAGCAGTGAAGCTATCGCCCCAATATTAACTAATGAAAAACTGTTTTTT
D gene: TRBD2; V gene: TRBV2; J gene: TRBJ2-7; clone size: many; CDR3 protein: CASKGLAGMYEQYF; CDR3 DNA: TGTGCCAGTAAGGGACTAGCGGGGATGTACGAGCAGTACTTC
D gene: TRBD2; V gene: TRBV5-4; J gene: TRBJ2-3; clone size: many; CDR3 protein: CASSLPLSGGPLDTQYF; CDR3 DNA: TGTGCCAGCAGCTTGCCCCTATCGGGGGGGCCATTGGATACGCAGTATTTT
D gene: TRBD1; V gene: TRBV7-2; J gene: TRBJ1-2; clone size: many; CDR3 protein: CASSLEGQGNYGYTF; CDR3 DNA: TGTGCCAGCAGCTTAGAAGGACAGGGAAACTATGGCTACACCTTC
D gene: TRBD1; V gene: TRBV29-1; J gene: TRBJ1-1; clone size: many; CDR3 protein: CSGGQGAMNTEAFF; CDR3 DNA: TGCAGCGGCGGACAGGGGGCCATGAACACTGAAGCTTTCTTT
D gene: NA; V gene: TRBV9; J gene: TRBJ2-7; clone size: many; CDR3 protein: CASSVASHGYEQYF; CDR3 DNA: TGTGCCAGCAGCGTAGCGAGTCATGGTTACGAGCAGTACTTC
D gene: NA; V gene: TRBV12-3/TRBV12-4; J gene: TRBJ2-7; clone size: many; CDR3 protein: CASSFWENYEQYF; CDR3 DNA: TGTGCCAGCAGTTTCTGGGAAAACTACGAGCAGTACTTC
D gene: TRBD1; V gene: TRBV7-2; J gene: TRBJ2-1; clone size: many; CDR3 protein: CASSLDRGYNEQFF; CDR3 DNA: TGTGCCAGCAGCTTAGACAGGGGCTACAATGAGCAGTTCTTC
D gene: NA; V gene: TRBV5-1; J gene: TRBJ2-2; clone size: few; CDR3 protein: CASSLGFAGELFF; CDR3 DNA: TGCGCCAGCAGCTTAGGATTCGCCGGGGAGCTGTTTTTT
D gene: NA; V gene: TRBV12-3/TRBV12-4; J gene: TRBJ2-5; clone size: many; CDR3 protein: CASGWLDETQYF; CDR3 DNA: TGTGCCAGCGGCTGGCTTGACGAGACCCAGTACTTC
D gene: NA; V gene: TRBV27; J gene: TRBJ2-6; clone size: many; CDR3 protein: CASSLTRSGANVLTF; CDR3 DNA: TGTGCCAGCAGTTTAACCCGCTCTGGGGCCAACGTCCTGACTTTC
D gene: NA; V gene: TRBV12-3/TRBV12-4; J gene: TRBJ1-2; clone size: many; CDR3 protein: CASSLGYGYTF; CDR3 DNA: TGTGCCAGCAGTTTAGGGTATGGCTACACCTTC
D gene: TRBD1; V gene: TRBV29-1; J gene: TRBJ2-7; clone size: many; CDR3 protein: CSVGGQGNEQYF; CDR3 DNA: TGCAGCGTTGGTGGACAGGGAAACGAGCAGTACTTC
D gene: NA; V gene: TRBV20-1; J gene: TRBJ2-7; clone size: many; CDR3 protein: CSADLGSSYEQYF; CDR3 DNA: TGCAGTGCTGATTTGGGAAGCTCCTACGAGCAGTACTTC
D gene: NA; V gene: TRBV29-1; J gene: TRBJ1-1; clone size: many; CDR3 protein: CSVSREGGTEAFF; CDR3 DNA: TGCAGCGTTTCCAGGGAAGGGGGCACTGAAGCTTTCTTT
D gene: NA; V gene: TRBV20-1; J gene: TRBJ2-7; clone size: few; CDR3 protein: CSASMLAAGFRSEQYF; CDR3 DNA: TGCAGTGCTAGTATGCTGGCGGCAGGGTTTAGATCAGAGCAGTACTTC
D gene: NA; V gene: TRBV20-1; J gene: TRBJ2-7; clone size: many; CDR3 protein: CSTPRGQNSYEQYF; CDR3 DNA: TGCAGTACCCCCAGGGGACAAAACTCCTACGAGCAGTACTTC
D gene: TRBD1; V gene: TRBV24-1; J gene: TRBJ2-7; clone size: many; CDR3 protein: CATSDWDRAAGNTYEQYF; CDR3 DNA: TGTGCCACCAGTGACTGGGACAGGGCAGCGGGAAATACCTACGAGCAGTACTTC
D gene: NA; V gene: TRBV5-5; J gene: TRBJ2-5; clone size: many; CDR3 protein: CASVTRWSVGQETQYF; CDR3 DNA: TGTGCCAGCGTGACCCGGTGGTCGGTAGGCCAAGAGACCCAGTACTTC
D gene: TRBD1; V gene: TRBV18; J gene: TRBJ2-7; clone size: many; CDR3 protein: CASSLGQGEFYEQYF; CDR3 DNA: TGTGCCAGCTCACTGGGACAGGGGGAATTCTACGAGCAGTACTTC
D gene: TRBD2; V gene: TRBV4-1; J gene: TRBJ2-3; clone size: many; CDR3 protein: CASSRRDPGLAGGTDTQYF; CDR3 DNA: TGCGCCAGCAGCCGGAGGGATCCGGGACTAGCGGGGGGAACAGATACGCAGTATTTT
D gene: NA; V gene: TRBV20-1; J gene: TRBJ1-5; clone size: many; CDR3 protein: CSAGRGDQPQHF; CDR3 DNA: TGCAGTGCTGGACGGGGGGATCAGCCCCAGCATTTT
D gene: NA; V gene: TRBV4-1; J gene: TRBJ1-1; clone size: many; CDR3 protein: CASSQEPSPARNTEAFF; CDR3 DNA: TGCGCCAGCAGCCAAGAACCGTCACCGGCGAGGAACACTGAAGCTTTCTTT
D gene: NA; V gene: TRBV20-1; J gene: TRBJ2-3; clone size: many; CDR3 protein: CSARDPQEYTDTQYF; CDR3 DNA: TGCAGTGCTAGAGATCCGCAGGAGTACACAGATACGCAGTATTTT
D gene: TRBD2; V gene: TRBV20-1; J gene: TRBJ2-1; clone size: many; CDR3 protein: CSARSTSGGYNEQFF; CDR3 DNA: TGCAGTGCTAGATCGACTAGCGGGGGATACAATGAGCAGTTCTTC
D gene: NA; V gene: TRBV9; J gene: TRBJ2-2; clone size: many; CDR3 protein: CASSVDDWNTGELFF; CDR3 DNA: TGTGCCAGCAGCGTAGATGACTGGAACACCGGGGAGCTGTTTTTT
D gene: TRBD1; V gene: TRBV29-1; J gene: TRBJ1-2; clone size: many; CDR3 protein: CSVGTASGTGSSYGYTF; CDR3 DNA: TGCAGCGTTGGTACTGCCTCCGGGACAGGGTCGTCCTATGGCTACACCTTC
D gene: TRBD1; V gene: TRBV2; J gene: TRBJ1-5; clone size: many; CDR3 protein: CASRDDRGVNQPQHF; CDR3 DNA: TGTGCCAGCAGAGATGACAGGGGAGTCAATCAGCCCCAGCATTTT
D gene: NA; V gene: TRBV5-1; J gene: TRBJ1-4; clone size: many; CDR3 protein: CASSFQGSNEKLFF; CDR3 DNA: TGCGCCAGCAGCTTTCAGGGTTCTAATGAAAAACTGTTTTTT
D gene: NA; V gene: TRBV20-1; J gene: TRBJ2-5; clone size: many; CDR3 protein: CSARDRRSYQETQYF; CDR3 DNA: TGCAGTGCTAGAGACCGCAGGAGCTATCAAGAGACCCAGTACTTC
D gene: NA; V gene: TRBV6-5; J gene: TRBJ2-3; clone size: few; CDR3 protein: CASSSGTISTDTQYF; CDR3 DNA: TGTGCCAGCAGCTCCGGGACGATTAGCACAGATACGCAGTATTTT
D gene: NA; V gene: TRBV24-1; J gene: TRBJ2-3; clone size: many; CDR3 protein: CATSPFGDGHTDTQYF; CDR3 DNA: TGTGCCACCAGTCCCTTCGGTGACGGACACACAGATACGCAGTATTTT
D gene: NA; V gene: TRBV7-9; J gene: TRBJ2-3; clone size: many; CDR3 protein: CASSSGTDTQYF; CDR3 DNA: TGTGCCAGCAGTTCCGGCACAGATACGCAGTATTTT
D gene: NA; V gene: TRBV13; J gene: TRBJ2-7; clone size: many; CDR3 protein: CASSLDREASYEQYF; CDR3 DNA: TGTGCCAGCAGCTTAGACAGGGAGGCCTCCTACGAGCAGTACTTC
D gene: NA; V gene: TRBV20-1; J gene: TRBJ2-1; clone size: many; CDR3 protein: CSAREAGSYNEQFF; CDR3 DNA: TGCAGTGCTAGAGAGGCGGGGTCCTACAATGAGCAGTTCTTC
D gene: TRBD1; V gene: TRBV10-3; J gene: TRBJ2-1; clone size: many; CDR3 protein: CAISDRDDEQFF; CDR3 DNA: TGTGCCATCAGCGACAGGGACGATGAGCAGTTCTTC
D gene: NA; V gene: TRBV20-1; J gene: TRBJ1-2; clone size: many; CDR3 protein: CSATSGQGSGSYGYTF; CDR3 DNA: TGCAGTGCTACAAGCGGTCAGGGGTCGGGCTCCTATGGCTACACCTTC
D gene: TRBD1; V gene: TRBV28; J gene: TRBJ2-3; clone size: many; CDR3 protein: CASSQTQGAQDTQYF; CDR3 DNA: TGTGCCAGCAGTCAAACACAGGGGGCGCAAGATACGCAGTATTTT
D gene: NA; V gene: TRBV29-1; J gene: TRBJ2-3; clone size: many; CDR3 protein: CSVGDTQYF; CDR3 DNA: TGCAGCGTAGGGGATACGCAGTATTTT
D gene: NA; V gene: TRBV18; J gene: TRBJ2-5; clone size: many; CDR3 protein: CASSPRAGAGETQYF; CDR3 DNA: TGTGCCAGCTCACCACGCGCAGGGGCGGGGGAGACCCAGTACTTC
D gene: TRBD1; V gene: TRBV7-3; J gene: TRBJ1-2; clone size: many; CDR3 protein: CASSLTGTGDFYGYTF; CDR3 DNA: TGTGCCAGCAGCTTAACGGGGACAGGAGACTTCTATGGCTACACCTTC
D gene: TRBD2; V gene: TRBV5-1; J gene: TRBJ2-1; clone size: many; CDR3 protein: CASSPGVAGGLDEQFF; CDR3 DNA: TGCGCCAGCAGCCCCGGGGTAGCGGGGGGGCTCGATGAGCAGTTCTTC